This section outlines one T cell receptor beta chain sequence together with its context. Its antigen is currently unknown. At one boundary the junction diverges from the germline segment, which might be a read error. The data were taken from a study of glioma-infiltrating T cells. Study-level results: Gliomas, especially low-grade, showed above-expected tissue-blood divergence; non-neoplastic patients showed below.

The CDR3 contains 13 residues. Germline loops: CDR1 LNHDA, CDR2 SQIVND (reference sequence). Amplification of TCR alpha and beta CDR3 regions from RNA used iRepertoire nested multiplex PCR. TCRdb passed the multiplex PCR reads through MiXCR, listing each CDR3 protein once. The repertoire holds fewer than 200,000 distinct CDR3 sequences, about 47% seen once, with roughly 5.2% in the top ten. V gene TRBV19 combines with J gene TRBJ1-1, with TRBD1 as a possible D gene (5 bases). Sequenced: glioma tissue, nonneoplastic brain tissue, or PBMCs (not recorded which). This receptor was taken from a human donor with low-grade glioma or glioblastoma, undergoing nonglioma brain surgery, or in good health (not recorded which). The CDR3 loop is CATSIYRNTEAFF. The CDR3 DNA sequence: TGTGCCACTAGTATTTACAGGAATACTGAAGCTTTCTTT.